This T cell receptor beta chain derives from a study of early stage breast cancer tumors. About the research overall: About 70% of the 16 invasive tumors were ER+, PR+ and HER2-.

Turning to this clone: The antigen is unknown.

Germline V CDR1 and CDR2: SGHDN, FVKESK. The CDR3 sequence is 14 residues long. Trimming left V 6 bases short and J 0 bases short, with 12 bases between. Study-wide results and limits: Enriched TCRB sequences shared across patients were mostly commonly generated sequences.

This table comes from immunoSEQ multiplex PCR, and its TCRdb copy is limited to in-frame clones, with some not included. The data hold 70,000 or so clones, with 80% observed a single time. The rearrangement joins TRBV14 to TRBJ2-7; D perhaps matches TRBD1 (5 bases). The clonotype was recovered from a person between 35 and 49 years old with breast cancer. The sample was blood. For the CDR3, the DNA is TGTGCCAGCAGACCGCAGGGAAACTCCTACGAGCAGTACTTC. It specifies CASRPQGNSYEQYF.